Listed below are T cell receptor beta chains from one sample, sequenced in a study of PD-L1 blockade in urothelial cancer. Assay: immunoSEQ multiplex PCR; the TCRdb copy retains only in-frame clones and omits some. The sample gives about 110,000 clones, 85% to 95% of which show up once; 3% to 4.5% is in the top ten. Sequenced here: PBMCs, sampled around atezolizumab (anti-PD-L1) treatment. The source is a man aged 55 to 70 with urothelial cancer. Each CDR3 is given with its conserved first and last residue. A D gene is named only where the DNA matches it firmly. Only some rows state a clone size, as once, few, many or a class for expanded clones.

clone size,V gene,J gene,D gene,CDR3 protein,CDR3 DNA
NA,TRBV27,TRBJ2-7,NA,CASSDFGSYEQYF,TGTGCCAGCAGTGATTTCGGGTCCTACGAGCAGTACTTC
NA,TRBV19,TRBJ2-1,TRBD2,CASTAGPTSGPEQFF,TGTGCCAGTACAGCAGGTCCGACTAGCGGACCTGAGCAGTTCTTC
NA,TRBV18,TRBJ2-3,NA,CASSPNVGTDTQYF,TGTGCCAGCTCACCCAACGTAGGCACAGATACGCAGTATTTT
NA,TRBV7-9,TRBJ2-3,NA,CASSLAGSTDTQYF,TGTGCCAGCAGCTTAGCCGGTAGCACAGATACGCAGTATTTT
NA,TRBV29-1,TRBJ2-1,TRBD2,CSVRLAGRYNEQFF,TGCAGCGTAAGACTAGCGGGGCGTTACAATGAGCAGTTCTTC
NA,TRBV27,TRBJ2-6,TRBD1,CASGDRTGGSGANVLTF,TGTGCCAGTGGGGATAGGACAGGCGGCTCTGGGGCCAACGTCCTGACTTTC
NA,TRBV23-1,TRBJ1-5,NA,CASSQSGGPRRNQPQHF,TGCGCCAGCAGTCAATCGGGGGGACCCCGTCGCAATCAGCCCCAGCATTTT
NA,TRBV4-3,TRBJ1-4,NA,CASSQEAGRVQGEKLFF,TGCGCCAGCAGCCAAGAAGCTGGGAGGGTCCAGGGCGAAAAACTGTTTTTT
few,TRBV2,TRBJ1-3,TRBD1,CASSDTGVGNTIYF,TGTGCCAGCAGTGATACAGGGGTCGGAAACACCATATATTTT
once,TRBV18,TRBJ2-1,TRBD1,CASSRGTGDNNEQFF,TGTGCCAGCTCACGAGGGACAGGGGACAACAATGAGCAGTTCTTC
NA,TRBV28,TRBJ1-3,TRBD1,CASSTRDSYSGNTIYF,TGTGCCAGCAGTACCCGGGACAGCTACTCTGGAAACACCATATATTTT
once,TRBV7-2,TRBJ2-1,TRBD1,CASSLEVTGKFF,TGTGCCAGCAGCTTAGAGGTGACAGGGAAGTTCTTC
NA,TRBV6-5,TRBJ2-5,NA,CASSEEVPQYF,TGTGCCAGCAGTGAAGAGGTGCCCCAGTACTTC
NA,TRBV5-5,TRBJ2-3,NA,CASSTGSADTQYF,TGTGCCAGCAGCACAGGGAGTGCAGATACGCAGTATTTT
NA,TRBV5-1,TRBJ2-5,NA,CASSILGGETQYF,TGCGCCAGCAGCATACTAGGGGGAGAGACCCAGTACTTC
NA,TRBV5-1,TRBJ1-4,TRBD1,CASSLQGARDEKLFF,TGCGCCAGCAGCCTACAGGGGGCGCGGGATGAAAAACTGTTTTTT
few,TRBV4-3,TRBJ2-3,TRBD2,CASSQEGASSGGATDTQYF,TGCGCCAGCAGCCAAGAAGGCGCGTCTAGCGGGGGGGCAACAGATACGCAGTATTTT
NA,TRBV5-1,TRBJ2-3,NA,CASSLHLGTDTQYF,TGCGCCAGCAGCTTGCACCTAGGCACAGATACGCAGTATTTT
once,TRBV19,TRBJ1-4,NA,CASSTWDKSEKLFF,TGTGCCAGTAGTACGTGGGACAAAAGTGAAAAACTGTTTTTT
NA,TRBV12-1,TRBJ2-5,NA,CATRGGPGGETQYF,TGTGCCACCCGCGGGGGGCCGGGAGGCGAGACCCAGTACTTC
NA,TRBV7-2,TRBJ2-2,TRBD2,CASSLSGGMNTGELFF,TGTGCCAGCAGCTTATCGGGGGGTATGAACACCGGGGAGCTGTTTTTT
NA,TRBV18,TRBJ2-7,NA,CASSRGTAYEQYF,TGTGCCAGCTCTCGCGGGACAGCCTACGAGCAGTACTTC
NA,TRBV6-1,TRBJ1-2,TRBD1,CAGRQGAGYGYTF,TGTGCCGGTCGACAGGGGGCGGGCTATGGCTACACCTTC
NA,TRBV7-3,TRBJ2-1,TRBD2,CASSISGTPNEQFF,TGTGCCAGCAGCATTAGCGGGACACCCAATGAGCAGTTCTTC
NA,TRBV7-2,TRBJ2-5,TRBD2,CASSLGWLAGGETQYF,TGTGCCAGCAGCTTAGGGTGGCTAGCGGGGGGAGAGACCCAGTACTTC
NA,TRBV7-3,TRBJ2-5,NA,CASSPGQQETQYF,TGTGCCAGCAGCCCAGGACAGCAAGAGACCCAGTACTTC
NA,TRBV5-1,TRBJ2-5,TRBD2,CASSQTSGAETQYF,TGCGCCAGCAGCCAGACTAGCGGGGCGGAGACCCAGTACTTC
once,TRBV27,TRBJ1-6,NA,CASSLYTANNSPLHF,TGTGCCAGCAGTTTATACACAGCCAATAATTCACCCCTCCACTTT
once,TRBV28,TRBJ2-7,TRBD2,CASSSLAGGLYEQYF,TGTGCCAGCAGTTCGTTAGCGGGAGGGCTCTACGAGCAGTACTTC
once,TRBV5-8,TRBJ2-5,NA,CASSLADQARETQYF,TGTGCCAGCAGCTTGGCCGATCAGGCACGTGAGACCCAGTACTTC
NA,TRBV7-2,TRBJ2-1,NA,CASSLNSNEQFF,TGTGCCAGCAGCCTAAACAGCAATGAGCAGTTCTTC
NA,TRBV5-1,TRBJ2-7,TRBD2,CASSLGASGVPYEQYF,TGCGCCAGCAGCTTGGGGGCTAGCGGGGTCCCCTACGAGCAGTACTTC
NA,TRBV11-2,TRBJ2-7,NA,CASSGLGGALEQYF,TGTGCCAGCAGCGGGTTGGGGGGGGCGCTCGAGCAGTACTTC
NA,TRBV25-1,TRBJ2-4,NA,CASSESLEGLIKNIQYF,TGTGCCAGCAGTGAAAGCCTGGAGGGCCTAATCAAAAACATTCAGTACTTC
few,TRBV11-2,TRBJ1-5,NA,CASRTNNQPQHF,TGTGCCAGCCGGACAAATAACCAGCCCCAGCATTTT
NA,TRBV5-5,TRBJ1-4,NA,CASSGGATNEKLFF,TGTGCCAGCAGCGGGGGGGCAACTAATGAAAAACTGTTTTTT
NA,TRBV28,TRBJ2-5,TRBD1,CASSTPTGGAETQYF,TGTGCCAGCAGTACCCCGACAGGGGGCGCGGAGACCCAGTACTTC
NA,TRBV5-1,TRBJ2-5,TRBD1,CASSLDRVETQYF,TGCGCCAGCAGCCTAGACAGGGTTGAGACCCAGTACTTC
once,TRBV5-1,TRBJ2-1,TRBD1,CASSPAGTGGVNEQFF,TGCGCCAGCAGCCCAGCCGGGACAGGGGGCGTGAATGAGCAGTTCTTC
NA,TRBV2,TRBJ2-1,TRBD1,CASSLDRGSTNEQFF,TGTGCCAGCAGTCTGGACAGGGGTTCTACCAATGAGCAGTTCTTC
NA,TRBV29-1,TRBJ2-1,TRBD2,CSVAFGSGSGNEQFF,TGCAGCGTAGCCTTTGGGAGCGGGAGTGGGAATGAGCAGTTCTTC
NA,TRBV4-3,TRBJ1-2,NA,CASSQDPRASDLLYGYTF,TGCGCCAGCAGCCAAGACCCGCGGGCTTCCGACCTACTCTATGGCTACACCTTC
NA,TRBV5-4,TRBJ2-3,NA,CASSSPSGSSTDTQYF,TGTGCCAGCAGCTCGCCAAGCGGTTCTAGCACAGATACGCAGTATTTT
NA,TRBV29-1,TRBJ2-2,NA,CSTREGAGMLFF,TGCAGCACCCGGGAGGGGGCCGGTATGCTGTTTTTT
NA,TRBV9,TRBJ2-7,NA,CASSPRQGSLEQYF,TGTGCCAGCAGCCCCCGGCAGGGGTCCCTCGAGCAGTACTTC
NA,TRBV4-2,TRBJ2-1,NA,CASSQVRAVGYNEQFF,TGTGCCAGCAGCCAAGTTCGAGCGGTGGGCTACAATGAGCAGTTCTTC
NA,TRBV29-1,TRBJ2-7,NA,CSVATGILSYEQYF,TGCAGCGTTGCAACCGGGATCCTCTCCTACGAGCAGTACTTC